The 12 T cell receptor beta chains presented below share a single source sample, sequenced in a study of blood T cells in healthy people across ages. The authors ran a second PCR of roughly 6 to 12 cycles using a sample-barcoded 5' primer and a J-beta primer mix. TCRdb redid the calling of the 5' RACE reads with MiXCR, one entry per CDR3 protein. Of nearly 800,000 distinct CDR3 sequences in the sample, 20% to 30% were seen once. These data also formed part of another study, on T cells of mothers and their children.

The specimen sequenced was blood. All receptors come from a boy aged 5-17 years in good health.

This clonotype appeared a few times. The CDR3 region is CASSLVGLVDADTQYF. The CDR3 DNA reads TGTGCCAGCAGCTTAGTTGGGCTAGTTGACGCAGATACGCAGTATTTT. This chain joins TRBV7-8 and TRBJ2-3; no reliable D call. Germline V lookup: CDR1 SGHVS, CDR2 FQNEAQ. V gave up 1 base and J gave up 4 bases, with 15 bases separating them. The CDR3 has 16 amino acids.

The chain uses TRBV18 and TRBJ1-2; 7 bases align to TRBD1. Germline V gene lookup returns CDR1 KGHSH and CDR2 LQKENI. This CDR3 is built from 15 residues. V shed 2 bases and J 5 bases; nucleotides not matched to a gene: 8. This CDR3 is CASSPGQGGRYGYTF. In DNA form, the CDR3 reads TGTGCCAGCTCACCAGGGCAGGGGGGGCGATATGGCTACACCTTC.

Concerning this clonotype: A read error is likely, as this CDR3 ends without the conserved phenylalanine or tryptophan. The rearrangement links TRBV28 to TRBJ2-3; D possibly corresponds to TRBD2 (6 bases). Germline CDR1 MDHEN, CDR2 SYDVKM. CDR3 length: 16 amino acids. V lost 5 bases and J lost 2, with 17 bases in between. The CDR3 reads CASSGVGEAYTDTQYL. The DNA of the CDR3 is TGTGCCAGCAGTGGGGTGGGGGAGGCATACACAGATACGCAGTATTTA.

The J gene is TRBJ1-1, the V gene TRBV7-8; D is unclear. CDR1 and CDR2 from the germline V gene are SGHVS and FQNEAQ. CDR3 length: 13 residues. Trimming took 0 bases from V and 4 from J, leaving 6 bases between them. This chain's CDR3 is CASSLAYRTEAFF. CDR3 in DNA: TGTGCCAGCAGCTTAGCGTACCGCACTGAAGCTTTCTTT.

The CDR3 loop is CASSERRPPQETQYF. CDR3 nucleotides: TGTGCCAGCAGCGAACGCCGGCCTCCTCAAGAGACCCAGTACTTC. The chain joins TRBV7-8 to TRBJ2-5; no clear D. The V end lost 5 bases, the J end lost 2 bases, and 15 bases lay between the germline ends. In germline, CDR1 is SGHVS, CDR2 FQNEAQ. The CDR3 spans 15 residues.

This clonotype was detected a few times. V gene TRBV27 combines with J gene TRBJ2-5; 10 nucleotides align to TRBD1. The J call may be incorrect, as the DNA end agrees better with TRBJ2-1. The CDR3 contains 17 residues. CDR1 MNHEY and CDR2 SMNVEV come from the germline V gene (reference sequence). CDR3 sequence reads: CASSLARLRDRGDEQFF. The DNA of the CDR3 is TGTGCCAGCAGTTTGGCCAGGCTACGGGACAGGGGTGATGAGCAGTTCTTC.

The genes are TRBV5-1 and TRBJ2-7, with 9 bases matching TRBD2. The V gene's germline CDR1 is SGHRS and CDR2 YFSETQ. CDR3 length: 14 amino acids. Trimming removed 0 bases from V and 3 bases from J; junction bases left unmatched: 1. In DNA form, the CDR3 reads TGCGCCAGCAGCTTGGAGACTAGCGGCTACGAGCAGTACTTC. Translating gives CASSLETSGYEQYF. The full variable domain, in which reference TRBV5-1 and TRBJ2-7 provide the parts outside the CDR3, is KAGVTQTPRYLIKTRGQQVTLSCSPISGHRSVSWYQQTPGQGLQFLFEYFSETQRNKGNFPGRFSGRQFSNSRSEMNVSTLELGDSALYLCASSLETSGYEQYFGPGTRLTVT.

V and J are TRBV9 and TRBJ2-1, with D unresolved. Deletions cut 0 bases from V and 1 base from J, with 8 bases between. Germline CDR1 reads SGDLS; CDR2 reads YYNGEE. There are 15 residues in the CDR3. CDR3 coding DNA: TGTGCCAGCAGCGTAGCGGGCTTATCCTACAATGAGCAGTTCTTC. Protein product: CASSVAGLSYNEQFF.

This clonotype showed up just a few times. The gene calls are TRBV12-3 or TRBV12-4 and TRBJ2-5; D possibly uses TRBD1 or TRBD2 (5 bases each). The CDR3 is 14 amino acids. V was clipped by 5 bases and J by 5 bases, with 15 bases between them. CDR3 nucleotides: TGTGCCAGCAGTGTTCCGGGGCGCCCCGAGACCCAGTACTTC. This translates into CASSVPGRPETQYF.

This clonotype turned up a few times. The chain carries TRBV7-9 and TRBJ2-7; D is unclear. Germline-derived CDR1 and CDR2 are SEHNR and FQNEAQ (reference sequence). CDR3 length: 12 amino acids. The germline V and J ends were trimmed by 2 bases and 2 bases, with 4 bases remaining between them. In DNA, the CDR3 is TGTGCCAGCAGCTTACTTGCCTACGAGCAGTACTTC. It translates to CASSLLAYEQYF.

This clonotype turned up a few times. The rearrangement uses TRBV29-1 and TRBJ2-2; 9 bases align to TRBD2. The CDR3 consists of 15 residues. Germline V gene data show CDR1 as SQVTM and CDR2 as ANQGSEA. After removal of 5 bases from V and 2 bases from J, the junction contained 6 bases not matched to a gene. Written as DNA, the CDR3 is TGCAGCGTTCAACCCGGGACTAGCAACACCGGGGAGCTGTTTTTT. This translates into CSVQPGTSNTGELFF.

This clonotype has a handful of counts. V is TRBV7-2 and J is TRBJ2-5; a possible D gene is TRBD1 (7 bases). The J call may be in error: the DNA end matches TRBJ2-7 better. This CDR3 comprises 15 residues. Germline V CDR1 and CDR2: SGHTA, FQGNSA. The chain's CDR3 is CASSLSGGLYYEQYF. The CDR3 DNA reads as TGTGCCAGCAGCTTATCAGGGGGACTTTACTACGAGCAGTACTTC.